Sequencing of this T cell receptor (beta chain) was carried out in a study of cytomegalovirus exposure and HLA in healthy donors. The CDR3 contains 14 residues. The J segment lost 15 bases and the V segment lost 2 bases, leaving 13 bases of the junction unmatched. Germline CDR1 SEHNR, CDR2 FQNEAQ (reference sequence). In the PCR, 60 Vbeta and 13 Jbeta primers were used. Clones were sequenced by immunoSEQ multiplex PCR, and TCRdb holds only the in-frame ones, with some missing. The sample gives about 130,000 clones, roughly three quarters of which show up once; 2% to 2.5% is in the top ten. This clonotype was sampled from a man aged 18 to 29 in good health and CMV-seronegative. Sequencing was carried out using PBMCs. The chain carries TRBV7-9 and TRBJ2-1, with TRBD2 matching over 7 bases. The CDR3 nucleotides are TGTGCCAGCAGCTTATCTAGAAGGACTAGTCAGCTGTTCTTC. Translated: CASSLSRRTSQLFF.